The source of this T cell receptor beta chain is a study of early stage breast cancer tumors. Study at large: Average read coverage per sample was roughly 9.3-fold.

TCRdb keeps only in-frame clones here, not all; method: immunoSEQ multiplex PCR. Among fewer than 30,000 clones listed, 75% to 90% were seen once. This CDR3 is 15 amino acids long. Germline V CDR1 and CDR2: SGHTA, FQGNSA. V dropped 1 base and J dropped 0 bases, with 7 bases sitting between them. Turning to this clone: Its antigen is currently unknown.

General study findings and limits: Unsorted bulk genomic DNA sequencing lacked pairing and functional marker data. Comparing each tissue with blood distinguished tumor from normal in 14 of 16 patients.

Sequencing was carried out using blood. This sequence was found in a person aged 55 to 75 with breast cancer. The chain uses TRBV7-2 and TRBJ1-5; D not certain. The CDR3 DNA reads TGTGCCAGCAGCTTAGTAGAGAATAGCAATCAGCCCCAGCATTTT. It encodes CASSLVENSNQPQHF.